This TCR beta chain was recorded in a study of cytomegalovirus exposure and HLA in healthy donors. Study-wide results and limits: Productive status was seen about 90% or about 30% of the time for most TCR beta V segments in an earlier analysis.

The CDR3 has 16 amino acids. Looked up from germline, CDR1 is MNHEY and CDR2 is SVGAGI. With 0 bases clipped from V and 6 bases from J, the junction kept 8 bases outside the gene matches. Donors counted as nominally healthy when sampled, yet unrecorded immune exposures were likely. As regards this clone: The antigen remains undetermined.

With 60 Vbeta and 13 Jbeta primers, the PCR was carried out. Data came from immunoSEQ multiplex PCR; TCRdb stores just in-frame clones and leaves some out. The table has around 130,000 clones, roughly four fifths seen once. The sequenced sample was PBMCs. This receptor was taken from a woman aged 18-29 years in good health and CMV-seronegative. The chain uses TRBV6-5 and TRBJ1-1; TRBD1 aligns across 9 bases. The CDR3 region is CASSYSSNRQGAEAFF. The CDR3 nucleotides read TGTGCCAGCAGTTACTCGTCGAATAGACAGGGGGCTGAAGCTTTCTTT.